The present T cell receptor beta chain was sequenced within a study of blood T cell repertoires in COVID-19. Whole-study context: Material from acute and convalescent COVID-19 was sourced from the United States, Italy and Spain. The analysed material was cDNA or gDNA that came from T cells, B-cell-depleted T cells, or PBMCs.

In terms of age and location, participants ranged from roughly 18 to 90 years and lived in under 30 US areas. The method was immunoSEQ multiplex PCR; TCRdb's version includes in-frame clones alone and lacks a portion of them. The profile shows approximately 220,000 clones, approximately 86% of them singletons. The source material was PBMCs or T cells enriched from blood (not recorded which). This receptor was obtained from a young woman with acute COVID-19.

This chain's CDR3 is CASSRRTSTNNEQFF. The CDR3 coding sequence is TGCGCCAGCAGCCGGAGGACTAGCACGAACAATGAGCAGTTCTTC. The genes are TRBV5-1 and TRBJ2-1, with 8 bases identical to TRBD2. The V gene's germline CDR1 is SGHRS and CDR2 YFSETQ. The CDR3 length is 15 residues. V dropped 4 bases and J dropped 5; count of bases not matched to a gene: 8.